Listed here are 26 T cell receptor beta chains from one sample, sequenced in a study of shared clonotypes between healthy human individuals. Generated by immunoSEQ multiplex PCR, the TCRdb table keeps only in-frame clones and is missing some. The profile shows 300,000 to 400,000 clones, roughly 80% of them singletons. The sequenced sample consisted of memory CD4+ T cells sorted from blood. Regarding subset: CD45RA-negative fraction. The receptors shown here come from a man aged 25 to 40 in good health.

Worth noting for this clone: This clone may be a read error of a much larger clone one base away. Other nucleotide sequences in the sample specify the same CDR3. The chain combines TRBV28 with TRBJ2-1, with 10 nucleotides matching TRBD2. The V segment lost 5 bases and the J segment 0 bases; nucleotides outside the gene matches: 1. The germline V gene has CDR1 MDHEN and CDR2 SYDVKM. The length of the CDR3 is 15 residues. CDR3 protein: CASSPSGSSYNEQFF. The CDR3 DNA follows: TGTGCCAGCAGTCCTAGCGGGAGCTCCTACAATGAGCAGTTCTTC.

This sequence joins TRBV28 and TRBJ1-2; 8 bases line up with TRBD1. This CDR3 is built from 17 residues. CDR1 is MDHEN, CDR2 SYDVKM, per germline. After removal of 6 bases from V and 5 bases from J, the junction contained 17 bases not matched to a gene. In DNA, the CDR3 is TGTGCCAGCAGCTCCACGACAGGGGATCTGCGGTGGTATGGCTACACCTTC. It specifies CASSSTTGDLRWYGYTF.

This chain links TRBV28 with TRBJ1-1, with 10 bases aligning to TRBD1. The germline V gene has CDR1 MDHEN and CDR2 SYDVKM. The CDR3 contains 15 residues. Trimming cost V 8 bases and J 4 bases; bases outside gene matches: 10. The CDR3: CASGTPTGGVTEAFF. The CDR3 region has the DNA TGTGCCAGCGGAACTCCGACAGGGGGCGTCACTGAAGCTTTCTTT.

The V gene is TRBV4-1, the J gene TRBJ2-7; either TRBD1 or TRBD2 may supply D (5 bases each). V was clipped by 4 bases and J by 5 bases, with 18 bases between them. This CDR3 contains 15 residues. Germline V CDR1 and CDR2: MGHRA, YSYEKL. For the CDR3, the DNA is TGCGCCAGCAGCCTCGGGGTGGGGCGCATCGACGAGCAGTACTTC. This codes for CASSLGVGRIDEQYF.

V is TRBV5-5 and J is TRBJ2-5; 7 nucleotides match TRBD2. V shed 1 base, J shed 10 bases, and the junction held 7 bases outside the gene matches. This CDR3 is 13 amino acids long. CDR1 and CDR2 from the germline V gene are SGHKS and YYEKEE (reference sequence). CDR3 in amino acids: CASSLSGTQDQYF. CDR3 sequence (DNA): TGTGCCAGCAGCTTGAGCGGGACGCAGGACCAGTACTTC.

The V call is TRBV4-2, the J call TRBJ2-1; D remains ambiguous. CDR1 LGHNA and CDR2 YNFKEQ come from the germline V gene. V gave up 0 bases and J gave up 0 bases, with 15 bases separating them. The CDR3 spans 18 residues. As DNA, the CDR3 is TGTGCCAGCAGCCAAGATGCGCGGAGCACCCACTCCTACAATGAGCAGTTCTTC. Protein: CASSQDARSTHSYNEQFF.

The chain is built from TRBV5-1 and TRBJ2-2, with 8 bases lining up with TRBD1. CDR3 length equals 15 residues. Germline CDR1 reads SGHRS; CDR2 reads YFSETQ. Losses at the gene ends were 2 bases for V and 1 base for J; bases not matched to a gene: 1. CDR3 in DNA: TGCGCCAGCAGCTTTGACAGGGGGAACACCGGGGAGCTGTTTTTT. Protein product: CASSFDRGNTGELFF.

This clone was seen a single time. V gene TRBV5-1 combines with J gene TRBJ2-2; D tentatively reads TRBD1 or TRBD2 (6 bases each). The CDR3 has 15 amino acids. The V end lost 2 bases, the J end lost 4 bases, and 12 bases lay between the germline ends. The germline CDR1 and CDR2 sequences are SGHRS and YFSETQ. The DNA of the CDR3 is TGCGCCAGCAGCTTCCCCGGGGGCGGCACCGGGGAGCTGTTTTTT. Its translation: CASSFPGGGTGELFF. The full variable domain, in which reference TRBV5-1 and TRBJ2-2 provide the parts outside the CDR3, is KAGVTQTPRYLIKTRGQQVTLSCSPISGHRSVSWYQQTPGQGLQFLFEYFSETQRNKGNFPGRFSGRQFSNSRSEMNVSTLELGDSALYLCASSFPGGGTGELFFGEGSRLTVL.

J is TRBJ2-1 and V is TRBV2, with 10 bases identical to TRBD2. V shed 1 base, J shed 7 bases, and the junction held 13 bases outside the gene matches. In germline, CDR1 is SNHLY, CDR2 FYNNEI. The CDR3 has 18 residues. CDR3 residues: CASSEGWVSGRAVNEQFF. The DNA for the CDR3 is TGTGCCAGCAGTGAAGGGTGGGTCAGCGGGAGGGCTGTGAATGAGCAGTTCTTC.

The rearrangement uses TRBV18 and TRBJ2-7, with D unresolved. Trimming removed 3 bases at V and 2 bases at J, with 14 bases between. Germline-derived CDR1 and CDR2 are KGHSH and LQKENI. The CDR3 runs to 15 residues. CDR3 residues: CASSPASAKTYEQYF. Here the CDR3 DNA reads TGTGCCAGCTCACCGGCGTCAGCGAAAACCTACGAGCAGTACTTC.

The chain uses TRBV4-2 and TRBJ2-7; 9 positions agree with TRBD1. CDR1 is LGHNA and CDR2 is YNFKEQ in the germline V gene. After removal of 0 bases from V and 3 bases from J, the junction contained 6 bases not matched to a gene. The CDR3 contains 16 residues. The CDR3 here is CASSQELRTGDYEQYF. CDR3 sequence (DNA): TGTGCCAGCAGCCAAGAACTACGGACAGGGGACTACGAGCAGTACTTC.

J is TRBJ2-1 and V is TRBV5-4; 10 bases match TRBD2. CDR1 and CDR2 (germline): SGHNT, YYREEE (reference sequence). V trimming: 4 bases; J trimming: 1 base; junction bases outside the gene matches: 5. CDR3 length: 16 residues. CDR3 region: CASSPGSGRSYNEQFF. The CDR3 DNA follows: TGTGCCAGCAGCCCAGGTAGCGGGAGGTCCTACAATGAGCAGTTCTTC.

This clone was counted once. This sequence joins TRBV6-6 and TRBJ2-3; the D gene is possibly TRBD2 (5 bases). Per the germline V gene, CDR1 is MNHNY and CDR2 is SVGAGI (reference sequence). V lost 7 bases and J 2 bases, leaving 7 bases between the germline ends. The CDR3 contains 12 residues. The CDR3 reads CASKLDTDTQYF. In DNA, the CDR3 is TGTGCCAGCAAACTAGACACAGATACGCAGTATTTT.

As for this clone: Other DNA sequences in this sample translate to the same CDR3. This chain joins TRBV7-2 and TRBJ1-1, with no clear D. V gave up 3 bases and J gave up 0 bases, with 2 bases separating them. Germline CDR1 SGHTA, CDR2 FQGNSA. The CDR3 sequence is 12 residues long. CDR3 residues: CASSFLNTEAFF. The DNA of the CDR3 is TGTGCCAGCAGCTTCCTGAACACTGAAGCTTTCTTT.

This chain uses TRBV4-3 with TRBJ1-4, with D possibly TRBD1 on 6 matching bases. V was clipped by 4 bases and J by 4 bases, with 22 bases between them. CDR3 length equals 18 residues. The germline gives CDR1 LGHNA, CDR2 YSLEER. The CDR3 loop is CASSRSPPTQGINEKLFF. The CDR3 bases are TGCGCCAGCAGCCGTTCCCCCCCCACACAGGGAATTAATGAAAAACTGTTTTTT.

The rearrangement uses TRBV7-7 and TRBJ2-3; D is uncertain. Trimming stripped 3 bases from V and 6 bases from J, with 10 bases between. This CDR3 comprises 13 residues. Germline assignment: CDR1 SSHAT and CDR2 FNYEAQ (reference sequence). The chain's CDR3 is CASSLTYSDTQYF. The CDR3 DNA reads as TGTGCCAGCAGCTTGACGTATTCGGATACGCAGTATTTT.

This clone occurred a few times. V and J are TRBV2 and TRBJ1-2; D is perhaps TRBD1 (5 bases). The CDR3 has 14 amino acids. Trimming removed 3 bases at V and 2 bases at J, with 10 bases between. CDR1 is SNHLY, CDR2 FYNNEI, per germline. CDR3: CASSEGTLNYGYTF. CDR3 DNA sequence: TGTGCCAGCAGTGAGGGGACGCTGAACTATGGCTACACCTTC.

This clone appeared many times. This chain links TRBV5-4 with TRBJ2-2; D remains unclear. With 4 bases removed from V and 1 base from J, the gap between germline ends came to 17 bases. The CDR3 extends over 17 amino acids. Germline CDR1 SGHNT, CDR2 YYREEE (reference sequence). The CDR3: CASSGLGAPGNTGELFF. CDR3 bases: TGTGCCAGCAGCGGTCTTGGAGCGCCCGGGAACACCGGGGAGCTGTTTTTT.

The chain couples TRBV19 to TRBJ2-1; no firm D call. This CDR3 region has 13 residues. V was shortened by 1 base and J by 7 bases, with 8 bases between the two germline ends. CDR1 and CDR2 (germline): LNHDA, SQIVND (reference sequence). CDR3: CASSIGRQNEQFF. DNA for the CDR3: TGTGCCAGTAGTATAGGGCGGCAAAATGAGCAGTTCTTC.

This clone was seen more than once but under ten times. J is TRBJ2-7 and V is TRBV5-1, with a possible D match to TRBD1 (6 bases). The V and J ends lost 3 bases and 6 bases respectively, with 16 bases between them. The CDR3 is made up of 14 amino acids. Germline V gene sequence: CDR1 SGHRS, CDR2 YFSETQ. The CDR3 reads CASSSDRDNFEQYF. The CDR3 DNA reads as TGCGCCAGCAGCTCCGACCGGGACAATTTCGAGCAGTACTTC.

This chain connects TRBV5-1 to TRBJ2-1, with a tentative D call TRBD2 (6 bases). CDR3 size: 15 residues. V lost 4 bases to trimming and J lost 5 bases, with 16 bases between them. CDR1 is SGHRS and CDR2 is YFSETQ in the germline V gene. CDR3 loop: CASSVGTQSNNEQFF. CDR3 nucleotides: TGCGCCAGCAGCGTCGGGACTCAGAGCAACAATGAGCAGTTCTTC. Variable domain in full (rest from reference TRBV5-1 and TRBJ2-1): KAGVTQTPRYLIKTRGQQVTLSCSPISGHRSVSWYQQTPGQGLQFLFEYFSETQRNKGNFPGRFSGRQFSNSRSEMNVSTLELGDSALYLCASSVGTQSNNEQFFGPGTRLTVL.

The rearrangement joins TRBV30 to TRBJ1-4; D gene unclear. This CDR3 comprises 13 residues. The V and J ends lost 0 bases and 5 bases respectively, with 7 bases between them. Germline CDR1 reads GTSNPN; CDR2 reads SVGIG (reference sequence). CDR3 loop: CAWSVRRNEKLFF. Here the CDR3 DNA reads TGTGCCTGGAGTGTACGTAGGAATGAAAAACTGTTTTTT.

The chain has TRBV2 and TRBJ2-7; either TRBD1 or TRBD2 may supply D (6 bases each). Trimming removed 9 bases at V and 6 bases at J, with 18 bases between. CDR1 and CDR2 (germline): SNHLY, FYNNEI. The CDR3 consists of 13 residues. This CDR3 is CARARVGGGEQYF. CDR3 nucleotide sequence: TGTGCCAGGGCTCGAGTGGGGGGCGGCGAGCAGTACTTC.

The chain employs TRBV10-1 and TRBJ2-7; 10 nucleotides agree with TRBD1. Trimming cost V 8 bases and J 3 bases; bases outside gene matches: 13. Germline CDR1 is WNHNN and CDR2 is SYGVQD (reference sequence). The CDR3 length is 16 residues. CDR3 residues: CASETRRGQGFYEQYF. The CDR3 region has the DNA TGCGCCAGCGAAACTCGCCGGGGACAGGGGTTCTACGAGCAGTACTTC.

The J gene is TRBJ2-7, the V gene TRBV28, with 7 bases that match TRBD2. The J segment lost 3 bases and the V segment lost 7 bases, leaving 3 bases of the junction unmatched. Germline CDR1 MDHEN, CDR2 SYDVKM. The CDR3 consists of 12 residues. In DNA form, the CDR3 reads TGTGCCAGCAAGCGGGGCATCTACGAGCAGTACTTC. It encodes CASKRGIYEQYF.

The chain couples TRBV10-1 to TRBJ2-3; 12 bases are shared with TRBD1. This CDR3 is 17 amino acids long. V was pared by 4 bases and J by 4 bases, with 9 bases of the junction left unmatched. The germline V gene has CDR1 WNHNN and CDR2 SYGVQD (reference sequence). CDR3 DNA: TGCGCCAGCAGTGGACCTCGGGACAGGGGGCCTTCAGATACGCAGTATTTT. As protein: CASSGPRDRGPSDTQYF.